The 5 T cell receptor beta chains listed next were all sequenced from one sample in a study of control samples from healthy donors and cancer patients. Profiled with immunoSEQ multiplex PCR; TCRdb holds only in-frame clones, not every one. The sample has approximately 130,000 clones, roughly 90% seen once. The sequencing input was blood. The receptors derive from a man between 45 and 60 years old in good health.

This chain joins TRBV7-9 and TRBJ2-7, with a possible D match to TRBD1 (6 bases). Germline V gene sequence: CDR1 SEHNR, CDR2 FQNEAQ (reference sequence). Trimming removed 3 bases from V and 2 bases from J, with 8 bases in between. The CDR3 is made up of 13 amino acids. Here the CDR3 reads CASSLDRAYEQYF. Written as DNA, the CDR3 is TGTGCCAGCAGCTTGGACAGAGCCTACGAGCAGTACTTC.

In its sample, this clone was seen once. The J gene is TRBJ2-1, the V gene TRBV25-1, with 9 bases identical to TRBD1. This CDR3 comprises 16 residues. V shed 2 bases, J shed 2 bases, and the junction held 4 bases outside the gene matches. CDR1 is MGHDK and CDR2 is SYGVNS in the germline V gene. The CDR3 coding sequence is TGTGCCAGCAGTGAAAAGGGACAGGGAGCCTACAATGAGCAGTTCTTC. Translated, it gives CASSEKGQGAYNEQFF.

The CDR3 region is CASSDSAGQTEAFF. DNA of the CDR3: TGTGCCAGCAGTGACTCGGCAGGGCAAACTGAAGCTTTCTTT. V gene TRBV6-4 combines with J gene TRBJ1-1; maybe TRBD1 (5 bases). There are 14 residues in the CDR3. The germline V and J ends were trimmed by 0 bases and 5 bases, with 10 bases remaining between them. In germline, CDR1 is MRHNA, CDR2 SNTAGT.

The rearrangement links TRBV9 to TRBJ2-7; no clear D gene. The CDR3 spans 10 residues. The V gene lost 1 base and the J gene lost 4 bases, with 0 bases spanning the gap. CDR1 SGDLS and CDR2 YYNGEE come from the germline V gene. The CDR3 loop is CASSVYEQYF. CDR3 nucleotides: TGTGCCAGCAGCGTATACGAGCAGTACTTC.

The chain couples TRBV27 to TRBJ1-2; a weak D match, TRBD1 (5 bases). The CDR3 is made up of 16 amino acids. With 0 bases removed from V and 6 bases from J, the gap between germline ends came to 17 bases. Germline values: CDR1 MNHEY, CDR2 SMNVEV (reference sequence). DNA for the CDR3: TGTGCCAGCAGTTTATCATTCGGCGGCAGGGCAAATGGCTACACCTTC. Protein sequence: CASSLSFGGRANGYTF.